Given below is one T cell receptor beta chain in context. This clonotype came up a few times. The antigen it binds to is not known. No base-level quality is on record; no much larger clone is a single base apart. Library creation used RT-PCR. Sequencing took place on an Illumina MiSeq. TCRdb redid the processing of the public reads, applying fastp at Q25 and MiXCR, and retained in-frame beta chains. Each CDR3 protein gets just one entry, which takes the most common genes and DNA from the rows behind it. For this sample there are almost 700,000 distinct CDR3 sequences; 13% to 15% appear just once. Of the sample, 3% to 4.5% falls within the top ten clones. This sample is drawn from a study (dated by TCRdb to about 2016). Reading the germline V gene gives CDR1 SGHTA and CDR2 FQGNSA. There are 14 amino acids in the CDR3, from cysteine to phenylalanine inclusive. CDR3 DNA only is kept here, 42 bases in frame from base 1. V trim: 5 bases; J trim: 5 bases; unmatched bases: 8.

The receptor's source is a female donor in good health, serving as a healthy control. Material for sequencing was memory CD4+ T cells from blood. The V and J segments used are TRBV7-2 and TRBJ1-1, and 7 junction bases match TRBD1. The CDR3 loop reads CASSPNTGDTEAFF. The nucleotide sequence reads TGTGCCAGCAGCCCTAATACAGGGGATACTGAAGCTTTCTTT. The full variable domain, with segments outside the CDR3 supplied by the reference TRBV7-2 and TRBJ1-1 proteins, appears as GAGVSQSPSNKVTEKGKDVELRCDPISGHTALYWYRQSLGQGLEFLIYFQGNSAPDKSGLPSDRFSAERTGGSVSTLTIQRTQQEDSAVYLCASSPNTGDTEAFFGQGTRLTVV.